Shown below are 4 T cell receptor beta chains from a single sample sequenced in a study of blood T cell repertoires in COVID-19. TCRdb's table, derived via immunoSEQ multiplex PCR, lists solely in-frame clones and lacks some. The profile shows 30,000 to 45,000 clones, roughly 80% of them singletons. Material: peripheral blood. These TCRs come from a man in his sixties with active COVID-19.

This clone appeared a few times. The gene calls are TRBV3-1 (or the pseudogene TRBV3-2) and TRBJ2-7; 7 nucleotides agree with TRBD1. V gave up 3 bases and J gave up 2 bases; unmatched junction bases: 1. This CDR3 is built from 13 residues. The germline CDR1 and CDR2 sequences are LGHDT and YNNKEL (reference sequence). The CDR3 DNA reads TGTGCCAGCAGCCAGGGACAGACCTACGAGCAGTACTTC. The encoded protein is CASSQGQTYEQYF.

This chain uses TRBV24-1 with TRBJ2-1; the match to TRBD1 covers 9 bases. V gave up 2 bases and J gave up 9 bases; unmatched junction bases: 4. The CDR3 sequence is 14 residues long. Per the germline V gene, CDR1 is KGHDR and CDR2 is SFDVKD. CDR3 bases: TGTGCCACCAGTGATTCCGGGACAGGGATTGAGCAGTTCTTC. It translates to CATSDSGTGIEQFF.

This chain joins TRBV10-3 and TRBJ2-2; 12 nucleotides agree with TRBD2. The length of the CDR3 is 15 residues. Germline CDR1 ENHRY, CDR2 SYGVKD. V gave up 4 bases and J gave up 4 bases; unmatched junction bases: 1. CDR3 bases: TGTGCCATCAGTGGACTAGCGGGAGCCACCGGGGAGCTGTTTTTT. This sequence encodes CAISGLAGATGELFF.

The table lists this clone with a few counts. The chain joins TRBV21-1 to TRBJ1-1; the table's D call of TRBD1 was not tested on the DNA. TRBV21-1 is a documented pseudogene. The length of the CDR3 is 15 residues. CDR3 nucleotides: TGTGCCAGCAGTCAGCGACAGGGGAGGAACACTGAAGCTTTCTTT. Its protein is CASSQRQGRNTEAFF.